This record covers a single T cell receptor (beta chain). Germline CDR1 reads SGHTS; CDR2 reads YDEGEE. The CDR3 totals 14 residues. Trimming shortened V by 2 bases and J by 0 bases, and 8 bases separated the two germline ends. How the authors handled the data: Nucleated cell number was recorded as an estimate derived from reference gene primer amplification. Clones were sequenced by immunoSEQ multiplex PCR, and TCRdb holds only the in-frame ones, with some missing. That table gives V, J and clone size, and the DNA gave D and trimming. The sample yields around 250,000 clones, 85% seen once. The data stem from a study of blood T cell repertoires in COVID-19. Study at large: PBMCs, B-cell-depleted T cells, or T cells were the source of the cDNA or gDNA that made up the material.

The material sequenced was PBMCs or T cells enriched from blood (not recorded which). The rearrangement links TRBV5-8 to TRBJ1-1, with D possibly TRBD1 on 6 matching bases. This receptor was identified in a woman aged 50 to 60 with acute COVID-19. The DNA for the CDR3 is TGTGCCAGCAGCTTCGGACAGTTGAACACTGAAGCTTTCTTT. Translated: CASSFGQLNTEAFF.